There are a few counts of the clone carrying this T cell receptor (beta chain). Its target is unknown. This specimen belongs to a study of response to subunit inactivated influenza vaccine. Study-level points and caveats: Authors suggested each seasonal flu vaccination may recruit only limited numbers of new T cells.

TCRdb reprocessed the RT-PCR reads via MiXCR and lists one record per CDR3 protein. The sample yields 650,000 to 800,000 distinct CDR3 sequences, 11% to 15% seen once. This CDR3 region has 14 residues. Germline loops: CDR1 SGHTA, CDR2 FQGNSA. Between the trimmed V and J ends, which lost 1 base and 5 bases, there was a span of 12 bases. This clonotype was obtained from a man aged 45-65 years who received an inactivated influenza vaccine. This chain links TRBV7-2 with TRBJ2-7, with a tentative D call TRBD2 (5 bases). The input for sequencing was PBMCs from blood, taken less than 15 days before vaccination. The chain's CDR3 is CASSLGGSPHEQYF. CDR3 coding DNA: TGTGCCAGCAGCTTAGGAGGGAGTCCCCACGAGCAGTACTTC.